These 26 T cell receptor beta chains were sequenced from one sample in a study of CD8 T cells in ankylosing spondylitis. TCRdb recomputed calls from the 5' RACE reads with MiXCR, one row per CDR3 protein. This repertoire shows roughly 150,000 distinct CDR3 sequences, approximately 32% found once; its top ten account for 6%. The sample comprised synovial fluid, either unsorted or a sorted T cell fraction (not recorded which). These receptors came from a male donor with ankylosing spondylitis.

This clonotype has just a few counts. The rearrangement joins TRBV5-1 to TRBJ2-2; D is uncertain. Trimming removed 4 bases at V and 5 bases at J, with 9 bases between. The CDR3 length is 13 residues. In germline, CDR1 is SGHRS, CDR2 YFSETQ. CDR3 protein: CASSIAETGELFF. DNA for the CDR3: TGCGCCAGCAGCATCGCCGAGACCGGGGAGCTGTTTTTT.

The chain links TRBV27 to TRBJ2-7, with 8 bases that match TRBD1. Germline V gene sequence: CDR1 MNHEY, CDR2 SMNVEV (reference sequence). Germline trimming cut 5 bases from V and 3 bases from J; bases unmatched to any gene: 6. CDR3 size: 14 residues. The CDR3 DNA reads as TGTGCCAGCAGTCGGACAGGGTCCATCTACGAGCAGTACTTC. Translated, it gives CASSRTGSIYEQYF.

The CDR3 loop is CASSSYQMNTEAFF. CDR3 sequence (DNA): TGTGCCAGCAGCTCGTACCAAATGAACACTGAAGCTTTCTTT. The V gene is TRBV28, the J gene TRBJ1-1, with no clear D. The V end was cut by 6 bases, the J end by 0 bases, with 11 bases between. Germline assignment: CDR1 MDHEN and CDR2 SYDVKM. The CDR3 runs to 14 residues.

Ten or more counts support this clonotype. The V gene is TRBV6-2 or TRBV6-3, the J gene TRBJ1-1; 8 bases match TRBD1. This CDR3 region has 13 residues. V gave up 6 bases and J gave up 3 bases; unmatched junction bases: 3. Per the germline V gene, CDR1 is MNHEY and CDR2 is SVGEGT. CDR3 protein: CASRTGGYTEAFF. CDR3 nucleotides: TGTGCCAGCAGAACAGGGGGTTACACTGAAGCTTTCTTT.

Only one count was recorded for this clonotype. This chain joins TRBV2 and TRBJ1-1; D is uncertain. The CDR3 runs to 12 residues. Germline V gives CDR1 SNHLY, CDR2 FYNNEI. V lost 7 bases and J 0 bases, leaving 6 bases between the germline ends. The CDR3, as DNA: TGTGCCAGCAATGTGGTGAACACTGAAGCTTTCTTT. It codes for CASNVVNTEAFF.

This clonotype was recorded many times. This chain links TRBV4-2 with TRBJ1-2; D not certain. With 2 bases removed from V and 7 bases from J, the gap between germline ends came to 11 bases. Germline values: CDR1 LGHNA, CDR2 YNFKEQ. The CDR3 loop spans 13 amino acids. The CDR3 nucleotides read TGTGCCAGCAGCCAAACAACGACGGGTGGCTACACCTTC. Protein: CASSQTTTGGYTF.

This clonotype occurred once. The chain carries TRBV12-3 or TRBV12-4 and TRBJ2-7; 9 bases match TRBD2. V lost 6 bases and J lost 1; bases outside the gene matches: 4. The CDR3 contains 14 residues. Here the CDR3 reads CASRSTSGSYEQYF. CDR3 DNA: TGTGCCAGCAGATCGACTAGCGGTTCCTACGAGCAGTACTTC.

The chain uses TRBV28 and TRBJ1-1, with D perhaps matching TRBD1 (6 bases). The CDR3 is 12 residues long. Germline V gives CDR1 MDHEN, CDR2 SYDVKM. The V end lost 5 bases, the J end lost 4 bases, and 8 bases lay between the germline ends. The CDR3 DNA reads TGTGCCAGCAGTCCAGGGGCCACTGAAGCTTTCTTT. Protein: CASSPGATEAFF.

This clonotype is a singleton in its sample. The chain joins TRBV20-1 to TRBJ1-4, with no clear D. The CDR3 sequence is 15 residues long. Germline V gives CDR1 DFQATT, CDR2 SNEGSKA (reference sequence). With 0 bases removed from V and 7 bases from J, the gap between germline ends came to 15 bases. The CDR3 sequence: CSARDMEGLGEKLFF. Written as DNA, the CDR3 is TGCAGTGCTAGAGATATGGAGGGCTTAGGTGAAAAACTGTTTTTT.

This clonotype was observed at least ten times. The chain couples TRBV5-1 to TRBJ2-1, with D perhaps TRBD1 (5 bases). CDR3 size: 14 residues. The V gene's germline CDR1 is SGHRS and CDR2 YFSETQ. Trimming removed 4 bases from V and 1 base from J, with 9 bases in between. CDR3 region: CASSLGHSYNEQFF. CDR3 bases: TGCGCCAGCAGCCTTGGACATTCCTACAATGAGCAGTTCTTC. The full variable domain, in which reference TRBV5-1 and TRBJ2-1 provide the parts outside the CDR3, is KAGVTQTPRYLIKTRGQQVTLSCSPISGHRSVSWYQQTPGQGLQFLFEYFSETQRNKGNFPGRFSGRQFSNSRSEMNVSTLELGDSALYLCASSLGHSYNEQFFGPGTRLTVL.

V is TRBV3-1 and J is TRBJ2-2; D remains unclear. The ends were cut back, 6 bases at V and 1 base at J, with 18 bases in the middle. The CDR3 consists of 17 residues. Per the germline V gene, CDR1 is LGHDT and CDR2 is YNNKEL (reference sequence). The CDR3 sequence: CASRPLGSGGNTGELFF. CDR3 DNA sequence: TGTGCCAGCAGGCCATTGGGGTCGGGCGGGAACACCGGGGAGCTGTTTTTT.

The CDR3 coding sequence is TGCGCCAGCAGCTTAGGAGCAGGACTAGCGGGGGGGTCCACAGATACGCAGTATTTT. It is translated as CASSLGAGLAGGSTDTQYF. The rearrangement joins TRBV5-1 to TRBJ2-3; 15 bases match TRBD2. V shed 2 bases and J 2 bases; nucleotides not matched to a gene: 9. There are 19 residues in the CDR3. In germline, CDR1 is SGHRS, CDR2 YFSETQ.

Points on this clonotype: The junction and the germline gene differ at one end; a read error may be behind it. This chain uses TRBV7-7 with TRBJ2-1, with TRBD2 identical over 12 bases. From germline, CDR1 is SSHAT and CDR2 FNYEAQ (reference sequence). The CDR3 totals 14 residues. This CDR3 is CASSLGTSGNEQFF. The CDR3 region has the DNA TGTGCTAGCAGCTTAGGGACTAGCGGGAATGAGCAGTTCTTC.

The chain carries TRBV9 and TRBJ2-7, with 8 bases that match TRBD2. Germline CDR1 and CDR2: SGDLS and YYNGEE. V was pared by 2 bases and J by 0 bases, with 4 bases of the junction left unmatched. The CDR3 is 15 residues long. Written as DNA, the CDR3 is TGTGCCAGCAGCGTCGCGGGGGGCAGCTCCTACGAGCAGTACTTC. Residues: CASSVAGGSSYEQYF.

This clonotype was seen only a few times. The chain uses TRBV7-2 and TRBJ2-3; TRBD2 is a possible D gene (6 bases). V was clipped by 3 bases and J by 0 bases, with 10 bases between them. Per the germline V gene, CDR1 is SGHTA and CDR2 is FQGNSA. The CDR3 consists of 15 residues. The CDR3 DNA reads TGTGCCAGCAGCTTTCGGGGGACTAGCACAGATACGCAGTATTTT. This translates into CASSFRGTSTDTQYF.

Only a few counts were recorded for this clonotype. CDR3 bases: TGTGCCAGTCTCCGGGGGGTTGGGAACACTGAAGCTTTCTTT. The encoded protein is CASLRGVGNTEAFF. The chain couples TRBV7-9 to TRBJ1-1; tentative D call: TRBD1 (5 bases). Per the germline V gene, CDR1 is SEHNR and CDR2 is FQNEAQ (reference sequence). Trimming took off 9 bases at V and 1 base at J, with 15 bases between the two ends. This CDR3 has 14 residues.

The J gene is TRBJ1-5, the V gene TRBV12-3 or TRBV12-4, with 9 bases identical to TRBD1. The CDR3 totals 15 residues. Unmatched junction bases numbered 6, after V lost 3 bases and J lost 6 bases. CDR3 bases: TGTGCCAGCAGTTTGGGACAGGGATCAGGTCAGCCCCAGCATTTT. It specifies CASSLGQGSGQPQHF.

The chain employs TRBV2 and TRBJ2-1; TRBD1 matches 10 bases. Trimming at V came to 3 bases and at J to 7 bases, leaving 6 bases not matched to a gene. This CDR3 contains 15 residues. Germline V gene data show CDR1 as SNHLY and CDR2 as FYNNEI. CDR3 nucleotide sequence: TGTGCCAGCAGTGACCGACAGGGGGCCCGGAATGAGCAGTTCTTC. Translating it yields CASSDRQGARNEQFF.

This clonotype was observed many times. The chain is built from TRBV7-9 and TRBJ2-1; 10 bases agree with TRBD2. The CDR3 covers 15 residues. CDR1 SEHNR and CDR2 FQNEAQ come from the germline V gene (reference sequence). V lost 1 base and J lost 5; bases outside the gene matches: 2. This CDR3 reads CASSLGTSGHNEQFF. In DNA form, the CDR3 reads TGTGCCAGCAGCTTAGGGACTAGCGGACACAATGAGCAGTTCTTC.

The chain couples TRBV2 to TRBJ2-3, with 7 positions matching TRBD2. With V trimmed by 3 bases and J by 7 bases, 10 bases remained unmatched. Germline CDR1 and CDR2: SNHLY and FYNNEI. The CDR3 runs to 15 residues. CDR3 coding DNA: TGTGCCAGCAGTGAGAGCGGGATTAACCGCTATACGCAGTATTTT. It specifies CASSESGINRYTQYF.

This clonotype was detected many times. V gene TRBV11-2 combines with J gene TRBJ2-2; D not resolved. This CDR3 spans 18 amino acids. The V gene lost 2 bases and the J gene lost 3 bases, with 19 bases spanning the gap. CDR1 and CDR2 from the germline V gene are SGHAT and FQNNGV. This CDR3 is CASSLKVQVGTDTGELFF. CDR3 sequence (DNA): TGTGCCAGCAGCTTAAAAGTCCAAGTAGGAACCGACACCGGGGAGCTGTTTTTT.

This clonotype was picked up a small number of times. The V and J genes are TRBV10-2 and TRBJ1-1; tentatively, D is TRBD1 (5 bases). Germline CDR1 WSHSY, CDR2 SAAADI. This CDR3 region has 11 residues. V shed 5 bases and J shed 11 bases, with 12 bases lying between them. The CDR3, as DNA: TGCGCCAGCAGTCGGGACTTTACCGCTTTCTTT. Translated: CASSRDFTAFF.

The chain recombines TRBV3-1 with TRBJ1-3, with D unclear. Germline V gives CDR1 LGHDT, CDR2 YNNKEL (reference sequence). V was pared by 1 base and J by 0 bases, with 4 bases between. There are 14 residues in the CDR3. CDR3 coding DNA: TGTGCCAGCAGCCAAGCGGTCTCTGGAAACACCATATATTTT. Amino acids: CASSQAVSGNTIYF.

V usage is TRBV3-1 and J usage is TRBJ1-2; possibly TRBD1 for D (6 bases). Per germline, CDR1 LGHDT and CDR2 YNNKEL (reference sequence). The CDR3 is 16 residues long. Deletions cut 4 bases from V and 0 bases from J, with 15 bases between. The CDR3 protein is CASSPTRGGTNYGYTF. The CDR3 DNA follows: TGTGCCAGCAGCCCGACCCGGGGGGGCACTAACTATGGCTACACCTTC.

In its sample, this clonotype was seen many times. The genes are TRBV7-9 and TRBJ2-5; 9 bases fit TRBD1. Germline V lookup: CDR1 SEHNR, CDR2 FQNEAQ (reference sequence). There are 15 residues in the CDR3. Trimming cost V 5 bases and J 5 bases; bases outside gene matches: 9. The CDR3 is CASSPIQGAEETQYF. The CDR3, as DNA: TGTGCCAGCAGCCCAATACAGGGGGCTGAGGAGACCCAGTACTTC.

V gene TRBV20-1 combines with J gene TRBJ2-4; TRBD2 aligns across 13 bases. This CDR3 comprises 15 residues. Germline lookup yields CDR1 DFQATT and CDR2 SNEGSKA (reference sequence). V lost 2 bases and J lost 8; bases outside the gene matches: 6. CDR3 sequence reads: CSARPTSGREDIQYF. Here the CDR3 DNA reads TGCAGTGCTAGACCTACTAGCGGGAGGGAGGACATTCAGTACTTC.